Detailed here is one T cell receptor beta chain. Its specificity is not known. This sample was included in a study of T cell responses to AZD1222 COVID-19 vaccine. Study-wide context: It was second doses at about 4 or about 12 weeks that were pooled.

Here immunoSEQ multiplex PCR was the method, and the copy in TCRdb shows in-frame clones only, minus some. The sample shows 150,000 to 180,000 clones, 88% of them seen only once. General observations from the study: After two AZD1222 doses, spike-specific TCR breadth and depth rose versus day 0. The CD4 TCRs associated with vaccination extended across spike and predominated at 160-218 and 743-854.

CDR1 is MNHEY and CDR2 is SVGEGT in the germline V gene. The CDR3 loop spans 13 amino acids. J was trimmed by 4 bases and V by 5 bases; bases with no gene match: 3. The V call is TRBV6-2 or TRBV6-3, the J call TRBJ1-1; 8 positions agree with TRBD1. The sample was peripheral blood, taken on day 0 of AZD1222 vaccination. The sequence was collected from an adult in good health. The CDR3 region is CASSLTGGTEAFF. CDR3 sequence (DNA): TGTGCCAGCAGTCTCACAGGGGGCACTGAAGCTTTCTTT.